These 2 T cell receptor beta chains were all obtained from the same sample, sequenced in a study of PD-1 blockade in classical Hodgkin lymphoma. Sequenced by immunoSEQ multiplex PCR; TCRdb stores in-frame clones only, minus some. The data show about 97,000 clones, approximately 80% seen once. Each patient's relapse followed autologous stem cell transplantation, and brentuximab vedotin exposure varied. Sequencing was performed on peripheral blood mononuclear cells (PBMCs), taken at baseline. The receptor set was obtained from a human donor with classical Hodgkin lymphoma.

As concerns this clone: It is unclear where the CDR3 begins or ends on the DNA, so no DNA is shown, and the CDR3 is as TCRdb lists it. The chain is built from TRBV6-5 and TRBJ2-7; no DNA check was done on the table's D call, TRBD2. The CDR3 adds up to 14 amino acids, both ends counted. The germline CDR1 and CDR2 sequences are MNHEY and SVGAGI. The CDR3 spells CASSFGAGGSEQYF.

The chain combines TRBV2 with TRBJ1-1, with D possibly matching TRBD1 (5 bases). The CDR3 totals 12 residues. With 8 bases removed from V and 6 bases from J, the gap between germline ends came to 13 bases. CDR1 and CDR2 (germline): SNHLY, FYNNEI. The CDR3 region is CASGRGVAEAFF. CDR3 DNA sequence: TGTGCCAGCGGCCGGGGGGTGGCTGAAGCTTTCTTT.